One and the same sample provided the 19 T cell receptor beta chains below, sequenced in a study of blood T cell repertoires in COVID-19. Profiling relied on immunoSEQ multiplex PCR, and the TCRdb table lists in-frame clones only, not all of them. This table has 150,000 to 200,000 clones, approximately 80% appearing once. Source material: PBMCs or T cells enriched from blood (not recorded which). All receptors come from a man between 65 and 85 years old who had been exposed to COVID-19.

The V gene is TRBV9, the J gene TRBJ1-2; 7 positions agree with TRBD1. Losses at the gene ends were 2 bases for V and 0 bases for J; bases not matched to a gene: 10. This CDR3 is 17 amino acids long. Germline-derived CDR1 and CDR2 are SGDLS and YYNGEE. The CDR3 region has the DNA TGTGCCAGCAGCGTGGCGACGGGGACAGCCTCTAACTATGGCTACACCTTC. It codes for CASSVATGTASNYGYTF.

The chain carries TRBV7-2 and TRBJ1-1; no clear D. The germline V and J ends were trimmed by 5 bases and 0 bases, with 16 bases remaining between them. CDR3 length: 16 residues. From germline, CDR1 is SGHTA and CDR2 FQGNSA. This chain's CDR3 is CASSPLAGQLNTEAFF. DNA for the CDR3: TGTGCCAGCAGCCCTTTGGCGGGTCAACTGAACACTGAAGCTTTCTTT. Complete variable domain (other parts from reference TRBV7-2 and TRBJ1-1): GAGVSQSPSNKVTEKGKDVELRCDPISGHTALYWYRQSLGQGLEFLIYFQGNSAPDKSGLPSDRFSAERTGGSVSTLTIQRTQQEDSAVYLCASSPLAGQLNTEAFFGQGTRLTVV.

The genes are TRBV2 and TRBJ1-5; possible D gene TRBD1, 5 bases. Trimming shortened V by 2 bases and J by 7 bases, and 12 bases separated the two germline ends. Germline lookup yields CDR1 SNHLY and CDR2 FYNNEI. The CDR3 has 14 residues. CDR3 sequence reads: CASSEQSGRQPQHF. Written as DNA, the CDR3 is TGTGCCAGCAGTGAACAGTCAGGGCGGCAGCCCCAGCATTTT.

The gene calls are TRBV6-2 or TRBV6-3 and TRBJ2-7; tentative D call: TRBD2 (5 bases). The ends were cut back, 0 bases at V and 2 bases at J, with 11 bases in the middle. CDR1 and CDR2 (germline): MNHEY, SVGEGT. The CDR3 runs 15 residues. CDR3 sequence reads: CASSYSEAVPYEQYF. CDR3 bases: TGTGCCAGCAGTTACTCGGAGGCGGTACCCTACGAGCAGTACTTC.

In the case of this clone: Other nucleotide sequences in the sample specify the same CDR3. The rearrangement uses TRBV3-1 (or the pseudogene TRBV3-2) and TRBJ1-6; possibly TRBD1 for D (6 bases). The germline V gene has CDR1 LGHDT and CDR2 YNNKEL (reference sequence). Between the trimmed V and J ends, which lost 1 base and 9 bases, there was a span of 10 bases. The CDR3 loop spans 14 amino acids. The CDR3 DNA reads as TGTGCCAGCAGCCAAGTACCAGGGGTTTCACCCCTCCACTTT. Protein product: CASSQVPGVSPLHF.

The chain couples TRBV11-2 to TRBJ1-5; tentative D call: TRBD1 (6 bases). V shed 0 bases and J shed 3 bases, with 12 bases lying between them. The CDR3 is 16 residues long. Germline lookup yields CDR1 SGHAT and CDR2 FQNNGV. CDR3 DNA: TGTGCCAGCAGCTTAGATCATTACAGGGACAATCAGCCCCAGCATTTT. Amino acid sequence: CASSLDHYRDNQPQHF.

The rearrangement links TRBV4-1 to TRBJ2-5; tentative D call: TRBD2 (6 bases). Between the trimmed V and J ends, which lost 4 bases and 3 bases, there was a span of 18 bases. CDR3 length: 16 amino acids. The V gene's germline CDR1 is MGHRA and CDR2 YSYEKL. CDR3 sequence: CASSPSGSGPEETQYF. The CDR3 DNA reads TGCGCCAGCAGCCCATCGGGGAGCGGGCCCGAAGAGACCCAGTACTTC.

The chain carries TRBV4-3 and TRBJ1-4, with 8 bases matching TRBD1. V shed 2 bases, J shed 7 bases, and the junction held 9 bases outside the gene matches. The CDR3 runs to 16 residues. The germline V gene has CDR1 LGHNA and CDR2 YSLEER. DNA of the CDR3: TGCGCCAGCAGCCAAACCGCAGGGGGCTGGGGTGAAAAACTGTTTTTT. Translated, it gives CASSQTAGGWGEKLFF.

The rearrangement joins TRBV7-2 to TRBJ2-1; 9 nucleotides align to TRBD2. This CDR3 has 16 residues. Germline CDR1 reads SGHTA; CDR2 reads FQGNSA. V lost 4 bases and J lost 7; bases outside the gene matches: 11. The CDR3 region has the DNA TGTGCCAGCAGCTCGGTCGGACTAGCGAGTTCGAATGAGCAGTTCTTC. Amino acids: CASSSVGLASSNEQFF.

The CDR3 DNA reads TGTGCCAGCAGTCTTCCCGACAGAGACACTGAAGCTTTCTTT. It is translated as CASSLPDRDTEAFF. This chain links TRBV28 with TRBJ1-1; D possibly corresponds to TRBD1 (5 bases). In germline, CDR1 is MDHEN, CDR2 SYDVKM. The V gene lost 5 bases and the J gene lost 3 bases, with 13 bases spanning the gap. The CDR3 is 14 residues long.

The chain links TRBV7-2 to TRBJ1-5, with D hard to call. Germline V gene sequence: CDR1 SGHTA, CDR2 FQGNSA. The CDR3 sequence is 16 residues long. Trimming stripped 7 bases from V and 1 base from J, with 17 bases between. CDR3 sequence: CASTTGNGRSNQPQHF. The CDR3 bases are TGTGCCAGCACTACGGGGAATGGGAGGAGCAATCAGCCCCAGCATTTT.

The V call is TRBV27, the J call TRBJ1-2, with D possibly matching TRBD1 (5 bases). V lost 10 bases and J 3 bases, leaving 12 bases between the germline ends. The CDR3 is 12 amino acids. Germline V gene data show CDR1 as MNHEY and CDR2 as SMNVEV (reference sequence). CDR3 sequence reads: CATHRQYYGYTF. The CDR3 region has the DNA TGTGCCACCCACAGACAGTACTATGGCTACACCTTC.

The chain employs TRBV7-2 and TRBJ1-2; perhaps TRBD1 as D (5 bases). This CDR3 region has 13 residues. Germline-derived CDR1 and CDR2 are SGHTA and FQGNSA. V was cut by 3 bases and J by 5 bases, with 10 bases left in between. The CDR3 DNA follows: TGTGCCAGCAGCTTCGGCGGGGGATATGGCTACACCTTC. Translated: CASSFGGGYGYTF.

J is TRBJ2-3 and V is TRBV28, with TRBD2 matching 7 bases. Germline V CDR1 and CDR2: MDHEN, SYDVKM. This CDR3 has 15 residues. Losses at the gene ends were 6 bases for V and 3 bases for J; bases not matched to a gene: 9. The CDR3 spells CASSGAGSGTDTQYF. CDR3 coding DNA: TGTGCCAGCAGCGGGGCGGGTAGCGGGACAGATACGCAGTATTTT.

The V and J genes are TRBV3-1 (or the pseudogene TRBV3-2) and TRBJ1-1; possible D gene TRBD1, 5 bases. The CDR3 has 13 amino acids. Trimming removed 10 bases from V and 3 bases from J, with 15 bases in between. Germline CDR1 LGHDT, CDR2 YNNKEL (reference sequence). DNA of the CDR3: TGTGCCACCGCCCGGGGGGAGGACACTGAAGCTTTCTTT. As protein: CATARGEDTEAFF.

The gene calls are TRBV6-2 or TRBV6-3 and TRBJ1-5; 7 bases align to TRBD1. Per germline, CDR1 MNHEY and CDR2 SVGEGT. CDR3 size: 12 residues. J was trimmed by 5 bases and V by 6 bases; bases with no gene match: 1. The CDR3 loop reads CASSDRDQPQHF. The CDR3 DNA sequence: TGTGCCAGCAGCGACAGGGATCAGCCCCAGCATTTT.

The DNA of the CDR3 is TGTGCCAGTAGTATAGATCCAACAGGTGCCAGGGCCGCTTTCTTT. Protein product: CASSIDPTGARAAFF. The chain recombines TRBV19 with TRBJ1-1; TRBD1 might be the D (5 bases). V lost 0 bases and J lost 11, with 19 bases in between. Germline V gene lookup returns CDR1 LNHDA and CDR2 SQIVND (reference sequence). This CDR3 is 15 amino acids long.

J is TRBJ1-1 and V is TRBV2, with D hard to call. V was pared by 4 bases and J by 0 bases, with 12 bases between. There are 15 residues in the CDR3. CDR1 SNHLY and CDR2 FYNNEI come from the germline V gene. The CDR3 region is CASSGSPVMNTEAFF. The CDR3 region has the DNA TGTGCCAGCAGTGGTTCGCCAGTTATGAACACTGAAGCTTTCTTT.

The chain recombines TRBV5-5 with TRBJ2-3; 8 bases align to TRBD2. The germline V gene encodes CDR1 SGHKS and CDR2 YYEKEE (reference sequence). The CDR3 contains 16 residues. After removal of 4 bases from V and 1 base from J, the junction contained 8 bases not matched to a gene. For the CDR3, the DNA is TGTGCCAGCAGCCTGGGTAGCGGGATTGGCACAGATACGCAGTATTTT. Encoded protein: CASSLGSGIGTDTQYF.